The 31 T cell receptor beta chains in this list originate from one sample, sequenced in a study of T cell repertoires in cytomegalovirus infection. One entry per CDR3 protein, called by TCRdb with MiXCR from the reads. Found here are 270,000 or so distinct CDR3 sequences, approximately 17% of them singletons; the top ten hold more than 45%. The material sequenced was CD8+ T cells from PBMCs. These TCRs come from a human donor in good health (CMV status not recorded). Some clones in this sample may be carry-over from other donors' samples.

The V and J genes are TRBV5-5 and TRBJ1-6; unclear D gene. CDR3 length: 16 amino acids. V was cut by 0 bases and J by 0 bases, with 7 bases left in between. CDR1 and CDR2 (germline): SGHKS, YYEKEE (reference sequence). The CDR3 nucleotides read TGTGCCAGCAGCTTGGGTGGAAGCTCCTATAATTCACCCCTCCACTTT. It is translated as CASSLGGSSYNSPLHF.

The V gene is TRBV6-6, the J gene TRBJ2-2; D tentatively fits TRBD1 or TRBD2 (5 bases each). There are 12 residues in the CDR3. The V end was cut by 7 bases, the J end by 6 bases, with 9 bases between. The germline CDR1 and CDR2 sequences are MNHNY and SVGAGI (reference sequence). The CDR3 region is CASMRGAGELFF. DNA for the CDR3: TGTGCCAGCATGAGGGGCGCCGGGGAGCTGTTTTTT.

This sequence joins TRBV12-3 or TRBV12-4 and TRBJ2-7, with 7 nucleotides matching TRBD1. The CDR3 is 14 amino acids. With 7 bases clipped from V and 2 bases from J, the junction kept 8 bases outside the gene matches. CDR3 nucleotide sequence: TGTGCCAGCAATCCGACAGGGCCCACCTACGAGCAGTACTTC. The encoded protein is CASNPTGPTYEQYF.

The J gene is TRBJ2-7, the V gene TRBV5-1; 10 positions match TRBD1. The CDR3 has 18 residues. Germline trimming cut 4 bases from V and 1 base from J; bases unmatched to any gene: 14. Germline V lookup: CDR1 SGHRS, CDR2 YFSETQ. DNA of the CDR3: TGCGCCAGCAGCCGAGGGACAGGGGAGTCTGAGAGGTCCTACGAGCAGTACTTC. Translating gives CASSRGTGESERSYEQYF.

This clonotype appeared a few times. This rearrangement joins TRBV29-1 to TRBJ1-2; possibly TRBD1 for D (6 bases). The CDR3 sequence is 12 residues long. V was trimmed by 7 bases and J by 3 bases, leaving 12 bases between them. Germline V gene lookup returns CDR1 SQVTM and CDR2 ANQGSEA. The CDR3 nucleotides are TGCAGCGCCAGGACAGACTACTATGGCTACACCTTC. It yields the protein CSARTDYYGYTF. Based on the CDR3 plus reference TRBV29-1 and TRBJ1-2, the full variable domain is SAVISQKPSRDICQRGTSLTIQCQVDSQVTMMFWYRQQPGQSLTLIATANQGSEATYESGFVIDKFPISRPNLTFSTLTVSNMSPEDSSIYLCSARTDYYGYTFGSGTRLTVV.

This clonotype was seen at least ten times. The chain uses TRBV7-2 and TRBJ2-3, with D perhaps matching TRBD2 (6 bases). The V end lost 5 bases, the J end lost 3 bases, and 18 bases lay between the germline ends. The CDR3 consists of 16 residues. CDR1 and CDR2 (germline): SGHTA, FQGNSA. The CDR3 region has the DNA TGTGCCAGCAGCCCCTTGGAGGGTGATTGGACAGATACGCAGTATTTT. Translation: CASSPLEGDWTDTQYF. The variable domain in full, completed from reference TRBV7-2 and TRBJ2-3, reads GAGVSQSPSNKVTEKGKDVELRCDPISGHTALYWYRQSLGQGLEFLIYFQGNSAPDKSGLPSDRFSAERTGGSVSTLTIQRTQQEDSAVYLCASSPLEGDWTDTQYFGPGTRLTVL.

This clonotype has a count of ten or more. The V call is TRBV12-5, the J call TRBJ2-7; D is perhaps TRBD2 (6 bases). The germline gives CDR1 LGHNT, CDR2 FRNRAP. V lost 3 bases and J 5 bases, leaving 11 bases between the germline ends. CDR3 length: 13 amino acids. In DNA form, the CDR3 reads TGTGCTAGTGGTTTAGGAGGGCACAACGAGCAGTACTTC. It specifies CASGLGGHNEQYF.

The rearrangement uses TRBV7-3 and TRBJ2-1, with 8 positions matching TRBD2. CDR1 is SGHTA, CDR2 FQGTGA, per germline. J lost 5 bases, V lost 3 bases, and 3 bases had no gene match. The CDR3 is made up of 14 amino acids. CDR3 nucleotide sequence: TGTGCCAGCAGCTTCACGGGGGGGGACAATGAGCAGTTCTTC. Translated: CASSFTGGDNEQFF.

The V and J genes are TRBV6-6 and TRBJ1-1; D call uncertain. This CDR3 is built from 13 residues. The V and J ends lost 0 bases and 6 bases respectively, with 8 bases between them. Germline V gene lookup returns CDR1 MNHNY and CDR2 SVGAGI (reference sequence). CDR3 amino acids: CASSYSASPEAFF. The CDR3 coding sequence is TGTGCCAGCAGTTACTCGGCCTCCCCTGAAGCTTTCTTT.

This clonotype was seen only a few times. V and J are TRBV4-1 and TRBJ2-1; 10 nucleotides align to TRBD2. Trimming at V came to 4 bases and at J to 6 bases, leaving 6 bases not matched to a gene. In germline, CDR1 is MGHRA, CDR2 YSYEKL. The CDR3 has 15 amino acids. The CDR3 DNA is TGCGCCAGCAGCCTCAGCGGGGGGGCCCTCAATGAGCAGTTCTTC. Its translation is CASSLSGGALNEQFF.

V is TRBV19 and J is TRBJ2-1, with TRBD1 matching over 9 bases. Trimming removed 5 bases from V and 9 bases from J; junction bases left unmatched: 2. Per germline, CDR1 LNHDA and CDR2 SQIVND (reference sequence). This CDR3 is built from 12 residues. The CDR3 region has the DNA TGTGCCAGTAGTTTGACAGGGGGTGAGCAGTTCTTC. Its translation is CASSLTGGEQFF.

This clonotype showed up just a few times. V and J are TRBV2 and TRBJ1-6, with D uncertain. Germline V gene sequence: CDR1 SNHLY, CDR2 FYNNEI. The CDR3 runs to 14 residues. Trimming took off 6 bases at V and 1 base at J, with 7 bases between the two ends. The CDR3 DNA reads TGTGCCAGCAGCGACCAGTCCTATAATTCACCCCTCCACTTT. Its protein product is CASSDQSYNSPLHF.

In this sample, this clonotype turned up a few times. The chain couples TRBV12-3 or TRBV12-4 to TRBJ1-5; no reliable D call. The V end was cut by 5 bases, the J end by 3 bases, with 11 bases between. CDR3 length: 14 residues. The CDR3 sequence is CASSISANNQPQHF. The CDR3 nucleotides read TGTGCCAGCAGTATAAGCGCCAACAATCAGCCCCAGCATTTT.

In this sample, this clonotype turned up many times. V and J are TRBV7-8 and TRBJ2-5; the D gene is possibly TRBD1 (5 bases). The V gene's germline CDR1 is SGHVS and CDR2 FQNEAQ. CDR3 size: 14 residues. V was pared by 1 base and J by 4 bases, with 10 bases between. CDR3 coding DNA: TGTGCCAGCAGCTTAGAGGCAGGGCCAGAGACCCAGTACTTC. Its translation is CASSLEAGPETQYF.

The chain carries TRBV10-3 and TRBJ2-2; D call uncertain. Between the trimmed V and J ends, which lost 4 bases and 2 bases, there was a span of 14 bases. Germline CDR1 ENHRY, CDR2 SYGVKD. The CDR3 consists of 16 residues. CDR3 sequence: CAISAIVDDNTGELFF. As DNA, the CDR3 is TGTGCCATCAGTGCTATTGTCGACGATAACACCGGGGAGCTGTTTTTT.

This clonotype was seen ten or more times. The chain joins TRBV19 to TRBJ1-1; D may be TRBD1 (6 bases). The CDR3 loop spans 17 amino acids. Trimming took 6 bases from V and 4 from J, leaving 24 bases between them. The germline V gene has CDR1 LNHDA and CDR2 SQIVND (reference sequence). The CDR3 coding sequence is TGTGCCAGTAGCTCCTTCTTCCCAGGGGAATTTAGCACTGAAGCTTTCTTT. It translates to CASSSFFPGEFSTEAFF.

This clonotype was seen repeatedly, ten times or more. The rearrangement joins TRBV15 to TRBJ1-2; D is ambiguous. Trimming took 1 base from V and 10 from J, leaving 13 bases between them. Per germline, CDR1 LNHNV and CDR2 YYDKDF (reference sequence). The length of the CDR3 is 13 residues. The CDR3 here is CATSRGERNDYTF. As DNA, the CDR3 is TGTGCCACCAGCAGAGGAGAGCGGAATGACTACACCTTC.

This chain links TRBV29-1 with TRBJ1-2; tentative D call: TRBD1 (5 bases). The CDR3 has 15 residues. CDR1 and CDR2 from the germline V gene are SQVTM and ANQGSEA. V was cut by 0 bases and J by 4 bases, with 15 bases left in between. CDR3 loop: CSVEDYQGATYGYTF. Written as DNA, the CDR3 is TGCAGCGTTGAAGATTACCAGGGAGCCACCTATGGCTACACCTTC.

The table lists this clonotype with a few counts. This chain links TRBV28 with TRBJ2-7; TRBD1 aligns across 8 bases. The J segment lost 2 bases and the V segment lost 4 bases, leaving 7 bases of the junction unmatched. Germline values: CDR1 MDHEN, CDR2 SYDVKM. CDR3 length: 15 residues. CDR3 bases: TGTGCCAGCAGTTCAAACCGGGACAGGACCTACGAGCAGTACTTC. Translated: CASSSNRDRTYEQYF.

The chain links TRBV28 to TRBJ2-5; no definite D call. Deletions cut 3 bases from V and 1 base from J, with 9 bases between. This CDR3 has 14 residues. Germline CDR1 is MDHEN and CDR2 is SYDVKM. Written as DNA, the CDR3 is TGTGCCAGCAGTTTTATGGCAGCCCAAGAGACCCAGTACTTC. It translates to CASSFMAAQETQYF.

The sample holds many counts of this clonotype. V is TRBV12-5 and J is TRBJ2-6; 7 positions agree with TRBD1. Germline CDR1 is LGHNT and CDR2 is FRNRAP. The junction had 8 bases not matched to a gene; V was cut back by 5 bases and J by 1 base. The CDR3 covers 17 residues. The CDR3 DNA is TGTGCTAGTGGTACGGACAGGCTTGGGTCTGGGGCCAACGTCCTGACTTTC. Translating it yields CASGTDRLGSGANVLTF.

This clonotype was counted ten times or more. CDR3 region: CASSSTGTGVTEAFF. CDR3 bases: TGTGCCAGCAGTTCTACCGGGACAGGGGTTACTGAAGCTTTCTTT. J is TRBJ1-1 and V is TRBV12-3 or TRBV12-4, with 10 bases fitting TRBD1. Unmatched junction bases numbered 7, after V lost 4 bases and J lost 5 bases. The CDR3 has 15 amino acids.

The chain employs TRBV10-3 and TRBJ1-1; no firm D call. CDR3 size: 14 residues. Trimming shortened V by 6 bases and J by 5 bases, and 16 bases separated the two germline ends. Germline V gene sequence: CDR1 ENHRY, CDR2 SYGVKD. Written as DNA, the CDR3 is TGTGCCATCAGCCAGGACGGATTGAGGACTGAAGCTTTCTTT. Translating it yields CAISQDGLRTEAFF.

This clonotype was counted between two and nine times. The V call is TRBV28, the J call TRBJ2-7; 7 positions agree with TRBD1. After removal of 4 bases from V and 7 bases from J, the junction contained 10 bases not matched to a gene. CDR1 is MDHEN, CDR2 SYDVKM, per germline. CDR3 size: 14 residues. The CDR3 loop is CASSSYDRVGEQYF. The CDR3, as DNA: TGTGCCAGCAGTTCCTATGACAGGGTTGGAGAGCAGTACTTC.

This clonotype was counted between two and nine times. The chain joins TRBV4-1 to TRBJ2-1; D might be TRBD1 (5 bases). This CDR3 has 14 amino acids. Germline CDR1 reads MGHRA; CDR2 reads YSYEKL. Trimming took 1 base from V and 4 from J, leaving 8 bases between them. The CDR3: CASSQVGPYNEQFF. Here the CDR3 DNA reads TGCGCCAGCAGCCAAGTGGGGCCGTACAATGAGCAGTTCTTC.

The CDR3 sequence is CASSQGGGLGYGYTF. Here the CDR3 DNA reads TGCGCCAGCAGCCAAGGGGGGGGGCTCGGCTATGGCTACACCTTC. The gene calls are TRBV4-1 and TRBJ1-2; TRBD1 might be the D (6 bases). This CDR3 is 15 amino acids long. In germline, CDR1 is MGHRA, CDR2 YSYEKL. V lost 1 base, J lost 4 bases, and 13 bases lay in between.

This clonotype was counted many times. This chain connects TRBV11-2 to TRBJ2-5; TRBD2 aligns across 11 bases. V shed 4 bases, J shed 1 base, and the junction held 17 bases outside the gene matches. The CDR3 is made up of 20 amino acids. Germline values: CDR1 SGHAT, CDR2 FQNNGV. CDR3 amino acids: CASSSRGSGGVYWGQETQYF. Written as DNA, the CDR3 is TGTGCCAGCAGCTCCCGGGGTAGCGGGGGGGTGTATTGGGGCCAAGAGACCCAGTACTTC.

This clonotype was seen more than once but under ten times. The chain carries TRBV12-3 or TRBV12-4 and TRBJ1-1; 11 positions match TRBD1. The CDR3 is 16 amino acids. Germline trimming cut 4 bases from V and 6 bases from J; bases unmatched to any gene: 10. The CDR3, as DNA: TGTGCCAGCAGTTCAGCGGGGACAGGGGGTTTATCTGAAGCTTTCTTT. It codes for CASSSAGTGGLSEAFF.

This clonotype has more than one count but fewer than ten. This chain links TRBV6-2 or TRBV6-3 with TRBJ2-1; the D is unclear. Per the germline V gene, CDR1 is MNHEY and CDR2 is SVGEGT. The CDR3 is 13 amino acids. V was shortened by 4 bases and J by 7 bases, with 11 bases between the two germline ends. DNA for the CDR3: TGTGCCAGCAGTTTGGGAAGGGTTAATGAGCAGTTCTTC. This encodes CASSLGRVNEQFF.

Many counts were recorded for this clonotype. This chain joins TRBV19 and TRBJ2-7, with TRBD1 identical over 11 bases. V lost 8 bases, J lost 5 bases, and 2 bases stayed unmatched. Germline V gives CDR1 LNHDA, CDR2 SQIVND (reference sequence). The CDR3 has 12 amino acids. DNA of the CDR3: TGTGCCAGTCAGGACAGGGGGCACGAGCAGTACTTC. Translation: CASQDRGHEQYF.

The table lists this clonotype with many counts. The CDR3 DNA reads as TGTGCCAGCAGCTCCATGCCGGGACAGTCCTTCTCGGAAAACATTCAGTACTTC. This sequence encodes CASSSMPGQSFSENIQYF. V and J are TRBV7-9 and TRBJ2-4; 7 positions match TRBD1. This CDR3 comprises 18 residues. V was pared by 4 bases and J by 5 bases, with 17 bases of the junction left unmatched. Looked up from germline, CDR1 is SEHNR and CDR2 is FQNEAQ (reference sequence).